The 21 T cell receptor beta chains given below trace back to one sample, sequenced in a study of blood T cell repertoires in COVID-19. Sequencing was performed with immunoSEQ multiplex PCR; in TCRdb, only in-frame clones are kept and a portion is missing. Of over 200,000 clones in the sample, more than 75% were seen once. Sequencing was performed on PBMCs or T cells enriched from blood (not recorded which). The source of these receptors is a man younger than 35 who had recovered from COVID-19.

The chain couples TRBV5-5 to TRBJ1-1; D uncertain. This CDR3 contains 12 residues. The V gene's germline CDR1 is SGHKS and CDR2 YYEKEE (reference sequence). The V end was cut by 9 bases, the J end by 7 bases, with 16 bases between. DNA for the CDR3: TGTGCCACCGAGAAACGGGTGGGTGAAGCTTTCTTT. Amino acid sequence: CATEKRVGEAFF.

This clone appeared once. The chain links TRBV2 to TRBJ2-1; 8 bases are shared with TRBD2. Germline CDR1 and CDR2: SNHLY and FYNNEI. The CDR3 consists of 16 residues. V was pared by 6 bases and J by 8 bases, with 15 bases of the junction left unmatched. The CDR3 here is CASRRPSGLPVDEQFF. CDR3 bases: TGTGCCAGCAGGAGGCCTAGCGGGTTACCTGTCGATGAGCAGTTCTTC.

This clone has just one count. V and J are TRBV4-1 and TRBJ1-1; D unresolved. V was shortened by 0 bases and J by 0 bases, with 8 bases between the two germline ends. Per the germline V gene, CDR1 is MGHRA and CDR2 is YSYEKL. This CDR3 region has 15 residues. The CDR3 sequence: CASSQDRTMNTEAFF. In nucleotides, the CDR3 is TGCGCCAGCAGCCAAGATCGCACTATGAACACTGAAGCTTTCTTT.

The chain links TRBV4-1 to TRBJ2-1, with 8 bases identical to TRBD2. Losses at the gene ends were 1 base for V and 6 bases for J; bases not matched to a gene: 5. Germline CDR1 MGHRA, CDR2 YSYEKL. The CDR3 consists of 15 residues. The CDR3 DNA reads TGCGCCAGCAGCCAAGTTACTAGCGGTTTCAATGAGCAGTTCTTC. Translation gives CASSQVTSGFNEQFF.

The gene calls are TRBV5-4 and TRBJ2-2; a weak D match, TRBD1 (7 bases). V shed 2 bases and J shed 6 bases, with 14 bases lying between them. CDR3 length equals 15 residues. Germline values: CDR1 SGHNT, CDR2 YYREEE (reference sequence). The DNA for the CDR3 is TGTGCCAGCAGCTTTCAGGGGGGACCCCCCGGGGAGCTGTTTTTT. Protein product: CASSFQGGPPGELFF.

The chain carries TRBV27 and TRBJ2-2, with D perhaps matching TRBD2 (5 bases). Trimming took off 4 bases at V and 4 bases at J, with 10 bases between the two ends. There are 14 residues in the CDR3. Looked up from germline, CDR1 is MNHEY and CDR2 is SMNVEV (reference sequence). Here the CDR3 DNA reads TGTGCCAGCAGTTCACTAGTAGTCACCGGGGAGCTGTTTTTT. It codes for CASSSLVVTGELFF.

The chain is built from TRBV4-1 and TRBJ1-6; D remains ambiguous. Germline V CDR1 and CDR2: MGHRA, YSYEKL. The CDR3 is 17 amino acids. Trimming removed 1 base from V and 3 bases from J, with 13 bases in between. The CDR3 coding sequence is TGCGCCAGCAGCCAAGTCCTAGTCAAATTCTATAATTCACCCCTCCACTTT. Encoded protein: CASSQVLVKFYNSPLHF.

This chain links TRBV6-1 with TRBJ2-1; the D gene is possibly TRBD2 (6 bases). This CDR3 is built from 14 residues. Per germline, CDR1 MNHNS and CDR2 SASEGT. Trimming took off 2 bases at V and 9 bases at J, with 14 bases between the two ends. Here the CDR3 DNA reads TGTGCCAGCAGTGAATCCCTAGCGATAGGTGAGCAGTTCTTC. It is translated as CASSESLAIGEQFF.

The chain is built from TRBV28 and TRBJ1-2; 7 bases are shared with TRBD1. V lost 10 bases to trimming and J lost 3 bases; unmatched junction nucleotides: 8. The germline gives CDR1 MDHEN, CDR2 SYDVKM. CDR3 length: 13 residues. CDR3 amino acids: CATRTGRDYGYTF. For the CDR3, the DNA is TGTGCCACCAGGACAGGACGCGACTATGGCTACACCTTC.

The V and J genes are TRBV9 and TRBJ1-3; TRBD1 aligns across 7 bases. Germline V gives CDR1 SGDLS, CDR2 YYNGEE. Germline trimming cut 4 bases from V and 2 bases from J; bases unmatched to any gene: 6. The CDR3 spans 15 residues. The CDR3 is CASSPHGTAGNTIYF. The CDR3, as DNA: TGTGCCAGCAGCCCTCACGGGACAGCTGGAAACACCATATATTTT.

The chain recombines TRBV14 with TRBJ2-2; 7 bases fit TRBD1. Trimming removed 4 bases from V and 3 bases from J; junction bases left unmatched: 5. Germline assignment: CDR1 SGHDN and CDR2 FVKESK. The length of the CDR3 is 15 residues. CDR3 bases: TGTGCCAGCAGCCTGAGACAGGGATACACCGGGGAGCTGTTTTTT. It specifies CASSLRQGYTGELFF.

V and J are TRBV12-3 or TRBV12-4 and TRBJ1-2; D gene ambiguous. V lost 10 bases and J lost 8, with 17 bases in between. The CDR3 is made up of 12 amino acids. In DNA form, the CDR3 reads TGTGCCACCAAAAACGGGGAGCAGGGCTACACCTTC. This gives the protein CATKNGEQGYTF.

The CDR3, as DNA: TGTGCCAGCAGCAATAGCGGGGGGGGATCCTACAATGAGCAGTTCTTC. This codes for CASSNSGGGSYNEQFF. The chain is built from TRBV7-6 and TRBJ2-1, with 11 bases identical to TRBD2. The germline V gene encodes CDR1 SGHVS and CDR2 FNYEAQ. The CDR3 is made up of 16 amino acids. After removal of 5 bases from V and 1 base from J, the junction contained 4 bases not matched to a gene.

The gene calls are TRBV10-1 and TRBJ1-2; 7 nucleotides align to TRBD1. Germline V gene lookup returns CDR1 WNHNN and CDR2 SYGVQD (reference sequence). After removal of 6 bases from V and 5 bases from J, the junction contained 15 bases not matched to a gene. This CDR3 is 16 amino acids long. The CDR3 loop is CASRTGVVPRWYGYTF. CDR3 sequence (DNA): TGCGCCAGCAGAACAGGGGTTGTCCCTAGATGGTATGGCTACACCTTC.

Of note for this clone: The same CDR3 also results from other DNA sequences found in this sample. This chain uses TRBV30 with TRBJ1-5; maybe TRBD1 (6 bases). In germline, CDR1 is GTSNPN, CDR2 SVGIG (reference sequence). The CDR3 is made up of 13 amino acids. Deletions cut 2 bases from V and 4 bases from J, with 9 bases between. This CDR3 reads CAWSSQGNQPQHF. Here the CDR3 DNA reads TGTGCCTGGAGTAGCCAGGGGAATCAGCCCCAGCATTTT.

The chain is built from TRBV10-3 and TRBJ2-1; 11 bases align to TRBD1. This CDR3 has 15 residues. Germline values: CDR1 ENHRY, CDR2 SYGVKD. Germline trimming cut 7 bases from V and 4 bases from J; bases unmatched to any gene: 6. CDR3 nucleotide sequence: TGTGCCATCACCGGGACAGGGGGTGGTTACAATGAGCAGTTCTTC. It yields the protein CAITGTGGGYNEQFF.

The chain carries TRBV5-4 and TRBJ2-1, with D possibly matching TRBD2 (7 bases). The germline CDR1 and CDR2 sequences are SGHNT and YYREEE (reference sequence). The CDR3 covers 15 residues. Trimming pared 1 base from V and 2 bases from J, leaving 10 bases between. The CDR3 loop is CASSLRGATYNEQFF. DNA of the CDR3: TGTGCCAGCAGCTTGCGGGGGGCTACCTACAATGAGCAGTTCTTC.

With regard to this clone: The same CDR3 arises from other DNA sequences in this sample as well. The chain has TRBV27 and TRBJ2-3; a possible D gene is TRBD2 (5 bases). Deletions cut 0 bases from V and 1 base from J, with 5 bases between. The germline CDR1 and CDR2 sequences are MNHEY and SMNVEV (reference sequence). The CDR3 totals 14 residues. The CDR3 nucleotides read TGTGCCAGCAGTTTATCGAGGGGCACAGATACGCAGTATTTT. Protein: CASSLSRGTDTQYF.

This sequence joins TRBV28 and TRBJ2-1; 10 bases match TRBD1. The germline CDR1 and CDR2 sequences are MDHEN and SYDVKM. The CDR3 runs 12 residues. V shed 5 bases, J shed 11 bases, and the junction held 3 bases outside the gene matches. The CDR3 region is CASSTDRGQQFF. In DNA, the CDR3 is TGTGCCAGCAGTACCGACAGGGGGCAGCAGTTCTTC. The entire variable domain, with the rest obtained from reference TRBV28 and TRBJ2-1, is as follows: DVKVTQSSRYLVKRTGEKVFLECVQDMDHENMFWYRQDPGLGLRLIYFSYDVKMKEKGDIPEGYSVSREKKERFSLILESASTNQTSMYLCASSTDRGQQFFGPGTRLTVL.

This clone was found once. The rearrangement joins TRBV27 to TRBJ2-1, with D possibly matching TRBD1 (5 bases). CDR3 length: 18 residues. Trimming stripped 7 bases from V and 0 bases from J, with 22 bases between. Germline V gene lookup returns CDR1 MNHEY and CDR2 SMNVEV (reference sequence). The CDR3 loop is CASTLLGAWGSSYNEQFF. CDR3 nucleotides: TGTGCCAGCACCCTACTCGGAGCATGGGGCAGCTCCTACAATGAGCAGTTCTTC.

V usage is TRBV29-1 and J usage is TRBJ2-7, with 9 bases identical to TRBD1. This CDR3 has 13 residues. CDR1 and CDR2 from the germline V gene are SQVTM and ANQGSEA. Losses at the gene ends were 4 bases for V and 4 bases for J; bases not matched to a gene: 5. The CDR3 DNA is TGCAGCGTTGTATGGGACAGGGATTACGAGCAGTACTTC. This gives the protein CSVVWDRDYEQYF.